This T cell receptor (beta chain) was obtained from a study of cytomegalovirus exposure and HLA in healthy donors. General study findings and limits: Reportedly, fewer N-insertions than the approximately 690-donor mean appeared in an Asian-associated ancestry cluster in a later analysis.

Donors showed nominal health when sampled, although they likely had unrecorded immune exposures. V was shortened by 2 bases and J by 1 base, with 11 bases between the two germline ends. The CDR3 consists of 15 residues. The germline CDR1 and CDR2 sequences are MNHNS and SASEGT. The PCR used 60 Vbeta and 13 Jbeta primers. The table came from immunoSEQ multiplex PCR; TCRdb's copy has only in-frame clones and leaves some out. This sample carries over 95,000 clones, 70% to 85% of them seen once, and the ten largest clones take around 2.6%. As concerns this clone: The antigen is undetermined.

Input material: PBMCs. The chain recombines TRBV6-1 with TRBJ2-5; D is unresolved. The clonotype was recovered from a woman between 18 and 30 years old in good health and CMV-seronegative. CDR3 sequence (DNA): TGTGCCAGCAGTGAATTTTTGGCGGCCCAAGAGACCCAGTACTTC. Translating it yields CASSEFLAAQETQYF.